This TCR beta chain was recovered during a study of memory B cells and T cells in multiple sclerosis. A word on this clone: The target antigen is unknown.

Study-wide points: Normalization was needed because clone-set size differences affected shared clonotype counts.

Measured with immunoSEQ multiplex PCR; TCRdb has only the in-frame clones, and not every one. The sample contains 12,000 to 15,000 clones, approximately 69% of which appear only once. The CDR3 loop spans 15 amino acids. V dropped 4 bases and J dropped 8 bases, with 20 bases sitting between them. CDR1 and CDR2 (germline): MNHNS, SASEGT. The clonotype originates from a human donor with multiple sclerosis. The chain is built from TRBV6-1 and TRBJ1-2; possibly TRBD1 for D (5 bases). The source material was memory (CD45RO+) CD4+ T cells from blood. As DNA, the CDR3 is TGTGCCAGCAGTGCCGGGGGTGAGGGATTACTGGGCTACACCTTC. This encodes CASSAGGEGLLGYTF.